A single sample is the source of the 18 T cell receptor beta chains below, sequenced in a study of blood T cells in healthy people across ages. The authors ran a second PCR of roughly 6 to 12 cycles using a sample-barcoded 5' primer and a J-beta primer mix. TCRdb called the 5' RACE reads again in MiXCR, with one record for every CDR3 protein. This sample has under 1,100,000 distinct CDR3 sequences; under 30% occur once, and the top ten carry less than 0.75%. This same sample was also taken into another study, of T cells of mothers and their children.

Material for sequencing was blood. These TCRs come from a girl aged 2-9 years in good health.

About this clonotype: Being one base from a much bigger clone, this may be a read error. This sequence joins TRBV7-2 and TRBJ2-7; TRBD2 aligns across 7 bases. The J segment lost 3 bases and the V segment lost 8 bases, leaving 13 bases of the junction unmatched. CDR1 is SGHTA and CDR2 is FQGNSA in the germline V gene. The CDR3 runs to 15 residues. CDR3 DNA: TGTGCCAGCGGCCCGCGATGGGGGGGAGGCTACGAGCAGTACTTC. Its translation: CASGPRWGGGYEQYF.

Concerning this clonotype: Its ends do not fully match the called genes, so a read error is possible. V and J are TRBV6-2 or TRBV6-3 and TRBJ2-5, with 7 bases that match TRBD2. Germline V gene lookup returns CDR1 MNHEY and CDR2 SVGEGT. CDR3 length equals 11 residues. CDR3 sequence: CASSLAAAVFF. In DNA form, the CDR3 reads TGTGCCAGCAGCCTAGCGGCCGCTGTCTTCTTC.

This clonotype was counted a few times. The chain employs TRBV3-1 and TRBJ2-4; 7 nucleotides match TRBD2. This CDR3 contains 16 residues. Per germline, CDR1 LGHDT and CDR2 YNNKEL (reference sequence). The J segment lost 4 bases and the V segment lost 0 bases, leaving 6 bases of the junction unmatched. CDR3 in DNA: TGTGCCAGCAGCCAAGAAACTCCGGGAGGAAAAAACATTCAGTACTTC. Translated: CASSQETPGGKNIQYF.

This clonotype was counted only a few times. The V and J genes are TRBV28 and TRBJ2-4; 8 bases are shared with TRBD1. Looked up from germline, CDR1 is MDHEN and CDR2 is SYDVKM. CDR3 length: 15 residues. With 4 bases clipped from V and 0 bases from J, the junction kept 2 bases outside the gene matches. The CDR3 DNA reads as TGTGCCAGCAGTTCAGGGGGCAAAGCCAAAAACATTCAGTACTTC. This codes for CASSSGGKAKNIQYF.

This clonotype has only a few counts. V gene TRBV29-1 combines with J gene TRBJ2-7; D is ambiguous. The CDR3 has 11 residues. The V and J ends lost 0 bases and 5 bases respectively, with 5 bases between them. Germline CDR1 SQVTM, CDR2 ANQGSEA. CDR3 sequence (DNA): TGCAGCGTTGAAGAGGGAAACGAGCAGTACTTC. It is translated as CSVEEGNEQYF.

This clonotype was seen a handful of times. The chain combines TRBV6-5 with TRBJ2-3; 8 nucleotides align to TRBD1. Germline CDR1 MNHEY, CDR2 SVGAGI. The CDR3 is 16 residues long. Trimming took 4 bases from V and 1 from J; bases not matched to a gene: 7. The CDR3 DNA reads as TGTGCCAGCAGTTTACAGGGGGAACGAGGCACAGATACGCAGTATTTT. Translation: CASSLQGERGTDTQYF.

The sample holds a few counts of this clonotype. The chain has TRBV10-3 and TRBJ1-2, with TRBD1 matching 7 bases. Germline V gives CDR1 ENHRY, CDR2 SYGVKD. This CDR3 region has 16 residues. With 3 bases clipped from V and 4 bases from J, the junction kept 11 bases outside the gene matches. CDR3 coding DNA: TGTGCCATCAGTGACCCCTTAGGGACAGTTTCCTATGGCTACACCTTC. It encodes CAISDPLGTVSYGYTF.

The chain recombines TRBV7-9 with TRBJ1-2; perhaps TRBD1 as D (6 bases). The CDR3 sequence is 15 residues long. V was trimmed by 2 bases and J by 7 bases, leaving 17 bases between them. Germline lookup yields CDR1 SEHNR and CDR2 FQNEAQ (reference sequence). The CDR3 is CASSLNEFGGLGYTF. In DNA, the CDR3 is TGTGCCAGCAGCTTAAACGAATTTGGGGGCCTTGGCTACACCTTC.

The chain recombines TRBV7-2 with TRBJ2-1; 7 bases agree with TRBD2. Trimming cost V 5 bases and J 12 bases; bases outside gene matches: 13. Germline V gene data show CDR1 as SGHTA and CDR2 as FQGNSA. The CDR3 length is 14 residues. CDR3 in DNA: TGTGCCAGCAGCCCGGGGAGGGCCCCACGGGTGCAGTTCTTC. It yields the protein CASSPGRAPRVQFF.

The J gene is TRBJ2-7, the V gene TRBV11-2; D is perhaps TRBD2 (5 bases). The germline V and J ends were trimmed by 4 bases and 7 bases, with 17 bases remaining between them. Germline loops: CDR1 SGHAT, CDR2 FQNNGV. The CDR3 consists of 14 residues. The DNA of the CDR3 is TGTGCCAGCAGCTCTCCCGGGATTCCCGGGGAGCAGTACTTC. Translated: CASSSPGIPGEQYF.

The V gene is TRBV4-1, the J gene TRBJ2-1, with 8 bases aligning to TRBD1. CDR1 MGHRA and CDR2 YSYEKL come from the germline V gene. This CDR3 spans 19 amino acids. Trimming took 3 bases from V and 10 from J; bases not matched to a gene: 23. CDR3 protein: CASSHRLPLRGQVRYEQFF. CDR3 coding DNA: TGCGCCAGCAGCCATCGATTACCTCTACGGGGACAGGTTCGGTACGAGCAGTTCTTC.

The V call is TRBV7-9, the J call TRBJ1-1; 10 bases line up with TRBD1. Germline CDR1 is SEHNR and CDR2 is FQNEAQ (reference sequence). Trimming at V came to 3 bases and at J to 0 bases, leaving 7 bases not matched to a gene. CDR3 size: 17 residues. CDR3 DNA: TGTGCCAGCAGCTTCCCGACAGGGGGCCTCCTGAACACTGAAGCTTTCTTT. This gives the protein CASSFPTGGLLNTEAFF.

The chain uses TRBV4-3 and TRBJ2-5, with no clear D. The CDR3 totals 15 residues. Germline V gene lookup returns CDR1 LGHNA and CDR2 YSLEER. Trimming removed 1 base from V and 0 bases from J, with 9 bases in between. CDR3 nucleotides: TGCGCCAGCAGCCAAGGGACCGATGACCAAGAGACCCAGTACTTC. It translates to CASSQGTDDQETQYF.

The rearrangement joins TRBV4-2 to TRBJ2-3; weak D call: TRBD2 (6 bases). The CDR3 extends over 17 amino acids. V was trimmed by 0 bases and J by 6 bases, leaving 19 bases between them. Germline V gene sequence: CDR1 LGHNA, CDR2 YNFKEQ. The CDR3 DNA reads TGTGCCAGCAGCCAAGATATAGAGGCGGGGCCCAAGGATACGCAGTATTTT. Residues: CASSQDIEAGPKDTQYF.

The rearrangement uses TRBV20-1 and TRBJ2-5, with TRBD1 identical over 12 bases. The better agreement between TRBJ2-7 and the DNA end casts doubt on the J call. The CDR3 spans 14 residues. Per the germline V gene, CDR1 is DFQATT and CDR2 is SNEGSKA (reference sequence). CDR3 coding DNA: TGCAGTGCTAGGGCGGGACAGGGGGCTTCCGAGCAGTACTTC. Encoded protein: CSARAGQGASEQYF.

This rearrangement joins TRBV7-2 to TRBJ2-1; 8 bases agree with TRBD2. CDR3 length: 14 amino acids. Germline-derived CDR1 and CDR2 are SGHTA and FQGNSA. The CDR3 here is CAFAPAGVGNEQFF. As DNA, the CDR3 is TGTGCTTTTGCACCAGCGGGAGTAGGCAATGAGCAGTTCTTC.

This chain connects TRBV4-1 to TRBJ2-5; the D gene is possibly TRBD2 (6 bases). The germline V gene has CDR1 MGHRA and CDR2 YSYEKL. This CDR3 is built from 15 residues. Trimming took 1 base from V and 5 from J, leaving 14 bases between them. CDR3 sequence (DNA): TGCGCCAGCAGCCAAGCTCCGACTAGATGGGAGACCCAGTACTTC. It codes for CASSQAPTRWETQYF.

The chain links TRBV4-1 to TRBJ2-1, with 14 bases aligning to TRBD2. The end of the DNA aligns better with TRBJ2-7, so the J call may be wrong. This CDR3 spans 15 amino acids. Germline V gene sequence: CDR1 MGHRA, CDR2 YSYEKL. The CDR3 sequence is CASSQGLAGDPEQYF. The CDR3 DNA reads TGCGCCAGCAGCCAGGGACTAGCGGGAGACCCAGAGCAGTACTTC.